One sample yielded the 28 T cell receptor beta chains listed below, sequenced in a study of blood T cell repertoires in COVID-19. Data came from immunoSEQ multiplex PCR; TCRdb stores just in-frame clones and leaves some out. The table has 150,000 or so clones, approximately 80% seen once. Sequenced: peripheral blood. All receptors derive from a woman aged 80 or over with acute or convalescent COVID-19.

The chain is built from TRBV7-3 and TRBJ2-3, with D uncertain. Looked up from germline, CDR1 is SGHTA and CDR2 is FQGTGA. The V gene lost 5 bases and the J gene lost 6 bases, with 12 bases spanning the gap. The CDR3 is made up of 13 amino acids. CDR3 protein: CASSQAFGDTQYF. The CDR3 nucleotides read TGTGCCAGCAGCCAAGCGTTTGGGGATACGCAGTATTTT.

This rearrangement joins TRBV18 to TRBJ1-6; 9 positions match TRBD1. V was clipped by 2 bases and J by 5 bases; unmatched bases: 1. From germline, CDR1 is KGHSH and CDR2 LQKENI. The CDR3 has 15 residues. The CDR3 loop reads CASSPGQGNNSPLHF. The CDR3 DNA is TGTGCCAGCTCACCAGGACAGGGGAATAATTCACCCCTCCACTTT.

The chain is built from TRBV3-1 (or the pseudogene TRBV3-2) and TRBJ1-5; D might be TRBD1 (5 bases). Germline lookup yields CDR1 LGHDT and CDR2 YNNKEL (reference sequence). Deletions cut 3 bases from V and 7 bases from J, with 7 bases between. This CDR3 spans 12 amino acids. CDR3 coding DNA: TGTGCCAGCAGCCAGGGGGGGCAGCCCCAGCATTTT. Its protein product is CASSQGGQPQHF.

The chain links TRBV3-1 (or the pseudogene TRBV3-2) to TRBJ2-3; 11 bases match TRBD2. With V trimmed by 4 bases and J by 6 bases, 12 bases remained unmatched. The CDR3 totals 17 residues. The germline V gene has CDR1 LGHDT and CDR2 YNNKEL (reference sequence). CDR3 protein: CASSRKGTSGGSDTQYF. The CDR3 DNA sequence: TGTGCCAGCAGCCGAAAAGGTACTAGCGGGGGATCTGATACGCAGTATTTT.

The J gene is TRBJ2-3, the V gene TRBV4-1; 9 bases fit TRBD2. The CDR3 contains 15 residues. In germline, CDR1 is MGHRA, CDR2 YSYEKL. The ends lost 4 bases at V and 6 bases at J; junction bases unmatched: 8. The CDR3: CASSLAGALGDTQYF. CDR3 nucleotide sequence: TGCGCCAGCAGCCTAGCGGGGGCCCTTGGGGATACGCAGTATTTT.

The rearrangement joins TRBV6-5 to TRBJ2-3; 9 nucleotides align to TRBD1. The CDR3 has 15 residues. The junction had 4 bases not matched to a gene; V was cut back by 4 bases and J by 2 bases. Germline CDR1 reads MNHEY; CDR2 reads SVGAGI. In nucleotides, the CDR3 is TGTGCCAGCAGTTCAGACAGGGGGTACACAGATACGCAGTATTTT. As protein: CASSSDRGYTDTQYF.

To note about this clone: Other DNA sequences from this sample encode an identical CDR3 as well. The chain has TRBV24-1 and TRBJ2-2; TRBD1 matches at 9 bases. The CDR3 runs 16 residues. CDR1 and CDR2 from the germline V gene are KGHDR and SFDVKD. J was trimmed by 4 bases and V by 3 bases; bases with no gene match: 5. Here the CDR3 DNA reads TGTGCCACCAGTGATGCGGGACAGGGAACCACCGGGGAGCTGTTTTTT. It yields the protein CATSDAGQGTTGELFF.

This chain links TRBV9 with TRBJ2-5; 9 bases align to TRBD2. The CDR3 consists of 17 residues. Germline-derived CDR1 and CDR2 are SGDLS and YYNGEE. Trimming removed 1 base from V and 2 bases from J; junction bases left unmatched: 9. CDR3 sequence: CASSVMVASGEQETQYF. In DNA form, the CDR3 reads TGTGCCAGCAGCGTAATGGTGGCTAGCGGGGAACAAGAGACCCAGTACTTC.

The chain has TRBV6-5 and TRBJ1-1; D remains unclear. From germline, CDR1 is MNHEY and CDR2 SVGAGI. This CDR3 has 14 residues. The V end lost 7 bases, the J end lost 6 bases, and 18 bases lay between the germline ends. The CDR3 coding sequence is TGTGCCAGCAACCGAGGCCCGCGCGGGTCTGAAGCTTTCTTT. Translating it yields CASNRGPRGSEAFF.

The V and J genes are TRBV15 and TRBJ1-2, with D tentatively TRBD1 (5 bases). The CDR3 is 16 amino acids. From germline, CDR1 is LNHNV and CDR2 YYDKDF (reference sequence). V was shortened by 5 bases and J by 6 bases, with 22 bases between the two germline ends. In nucleotides, the CDR3 is TGTGCCACCAGCGCCCGACAGTCCCTGACAAAGGATGGCTACACCTTC. This sequence encodes CATSARQSLTKDGYTF.

This chain links TRBV30 with TRBJ2-7, with 7 bases that match TRBD1. After removal of 3 bases from V and 3 bases from J, the junction contained 14 bases not matched to a gene. The CDR3 has 16 amino acids. Germline loops: CDR1 GTSNPN, CDR2 SVGIG (reference sequence). Here the CDR3 reads CAWSLPPTGTHYEQYF. The CDR3, as DNA: TGTGCCTGGAGCCTTCCTCCGACAGGGACCCACTACGAGCAGTACTTC.

This chain joins TRBV28 and TRBJ1-1, with TRBD1 as a possible D gene (5 bases). V dropped 5 bases and J dropped 5 bases, with 18 bases sitting between them. The germline V gene encodes CDR1 MDHEN and CDR2 SYDVKM. The CDR3 consists of 15 residues. CDR3 DNA: TGTGCCAGCAGTCAAGGGGAAGGGGATCCTACTGAAGCTTTCTTT. Its translation: CASSQGEGDPTEAFF.

The chain is built from TRBV10-3 and TRBJ1-2, with a possible D match to TRBD1 (5 bases). The CDR3 is 16 amino acids. Germline assignment: CDR1 ENHRY and CDR2 SYGVKD. V was clipped by 0 bases and J by 0 bases, with 11 bases between them. Written as DNA, the CDR3 is TGTGCCATCAGTGAGTCGAAAACAGGACCTAACTATGGCTACACCTTC. As protein: CAISESKTGPNYGYTF.

The rearrangement links TRBV11-2 to TRBJ2-2; 8 bases map to TRBD2. Germline loops: CDR1 SGHAT, CDR2 FQNNGV. The CDR3 covers 14 residues. Losses at the gene ends were 7 bases for V and 1 base for J; bases not matched to a gene: 2. The CDR3 spells CASTRGVNTGELFF. CDR3 bases: TGTGCCAGCACGCGGGGGGTGAACACCGGGGAGCTGTTTTTT.

This chain connects TRBV6-6 to TRBJ2-3; possible D gene TRBD2, 6 bases. V shed 7 bases and J shed 1 base, with 18 bases lying between them. CDR1 MNHNY and CDR2 SVGAGI come from the germline V gene (reference sequence). This CDR3 has 16 amino acids. The CDR3 coding sequence is TGTGCCAGCACGAGAAAGGGAGGCACAGGCACAGATACGCAGTATTTT. Translation: CASTRKGGTGTDTQYF.

V is TRBV4-1 and J is TRBJ2-2; 10 nucleotides match TRBD2. Trimming at V came to 0 bases and at J to 6 bases, leaving 7 bases not matched to a gene. The CDR3 has 17 amino acids. CDR1 is MGHRA, CDR2 YSYEKL, per germline. The CDR3 reads CASSQDRLAGASGELFF. The DNA for the CDR3 is TGCGCCAGCAGCCAAGATAGGCTAGCGGGGGCTTCCGGGGAGCTGTTTTTT.

The J gene is TRBJ1-5, the V gene TRBV5-4; D is unclear. Trimming left V 2 bases short and J 6 bases short, with 9 bases between. The CDR3 contains 13 residues. CDR1 and CDR2 from the germline V gene are SGHNT and YYREEE (reference sequence). The CDR3 DNA reads as TGTGCCAGCAGCTTCGGGGTCGGTCAGCCCCAGCATTTT. Protein sequence: CASSFGVGQPQHF.

The V call is TRBV19, the J call TRBJ1-1, with TRBD1 as a possible D gene (5 bases). Trimming pared 5 bases from V and 5 bases from J, leaving 15 bases between. The CDR3 contains 14 residues. The germline gives CDR1 LNHDA, CDR2 SQIVND (reference sequence). CDR3 DNA sequence: TGTGCCAGTAGTGGGGGGGGATTACGGACTGAAGCTTTCTTT. Translation gives CASSGGGLRTEAFF.

The chain employs TRBV3-1 (or the pseudogene TRBV3-2) and TRBJ1-3, with 7 bases fitting TRBD1. V lost 4 bases and J lost 2; bases outside the gene matches: 2. Germline V gene data show CDR1 as LGHDT and CDR2 as YNNKEL (reference sequence). The CDR3 extends over 14 amino acids. The CDR3 loop reads CASSPTGAGNTIYF. CDR3 nucleotides: TGTGCCAGCAGCCCAACAGGGGCTGGAAACACCATATATTTT.

The rearrangement links TRBV28 to TRBJ1-2; the D gene is possibly TRBD1 (6 bases). Germline loops: CDR1 MDHEN, CDR2 SYDVKM. The CDR3 spans 15 residues. The germline V and J ends were trimmed by 6 bases and 4 bases, with 18 bases remaining between them. CDR3 residues: CASSAGRGGTYGYTF. In DNA, the CDR3 is TGTGCCAGCAGCGCCGGGAGGGGGGGCACCTATGGCTACACCTTC.

This clone has just a few counts. The chain couples TRBV7-9 to TRBJ2-1, with D possibly TRBD2 on 5 matching bases. V shed 1 base and J shed 8 bases, with 12 bases lying between them. This CDR3 has 14 amino acids. The germline V gene has CDR1 SEHNR and CDR2 FQNEAQ (reference sequence). The CDR3 loop reads CASSLGLARDEQFF. The CDR3 bases are TGTGCCAGCAGCTTAGGGCTAGCTCGCGATGAGCAGTTCTTC.

This clone has just a few counts. The rearrangement links TRBV27 to TRBJ1-3; possible D gene TRBD1, 5 bases. The CDR3 extends over 15 amino acids. Germline CDR1 is MNHEY and CDR2 is SMNVEV (reference sequence). Trimming removed 5 bases from V and 4 bases from J, with 15 bases in between. Here the CDR3 reads CASSVRGLNGNTIYF. The CDR3, as DNA: TGTGCCAGCAGTGTGCGGGGCCTAAACGGAAACACCATATATTTT.

J is TRBJ1-2 and V is TRBV5-6; D is unclear. From germline, CDR1 is SGHDT and CDR2 YYEEEE. CDR3 length: 13 amino acids. Trimming pared 2 bases from V and 6 bases from J, leaving 11 bases between. Here the CDR3 reads CASSFAGRNGYTF. CDR3 DNA: TGTGCCAGCAGCTTTGCAGGCCGTAATGGCTACACCTTC.

This clone appeared a few times. This chain uses TRBV10-3 with TRBJ2-1; D gene ambiguous. This CDR3 has 13 amino acids. Germline V lookup: CDR1 ENHRY, CDR2 SYGVKD. V was trimmed by 6 bases and J by 9 bases, leaving 15 bases between them. The CDR3 sequence: CAIRGKALGEQFF. CDR3 DNA sequence: TGTGCCATCAGGGGCAAGGCCTTAGGTGAGCAGTTCTTC.

The chain couples TRBV21-1 to TRBJ1-5; the table assigns TRBD1, which was not confirmed against the DNA. TRBV21-1 is deemed a pseudogene. The CDR3 is made up of 17 amino acids. CDR3: CASSKEVWQVSNQPQHF. The CDR3 coding sequence is TGTGCCAGCAGCAAAGAAGTATGGCAGGTGAGCAATCAGCCCCAGCATTTT.

The chain recombines TRBV24-1 with TRBJ2-7; D is perhaps TRBD2 (6 bases). The CDR3 has 15 amino acids. Trimming removed 8 bases from V and 7 bases from J, with 23 bases in between. Germline V gives CDR1 KGHDR, CDR2 SFDVKD. The DNA for the CDR3 is TGTGCCACCACCCCCCGGGGAGGCGATGTAAGGGAGCAGTACTTC. This translates into CATTPRGGDVREQYF.

The genes are TRBV19 and TRBJ1-2; D uncertain. The CDR3 covers 14 residues. Looked up from germline, CDR1 is LNHDA and CDR2 is SQIVND (reference sequence). Trimming removed 5 bases at V and 3 bases at J, with 13 bases between. This CDR3 reads CASSESSIDYGYTF. The DNA for the CDR3 is TGTGCCAGTAGTGAGTCCTCCATCGACTATGGCTACACCTTC.

V usage is TRBV28 and J usage is TRBJ1-5, with D perhaps matching TRBD1 (6 bases). V shed 6 bases and J shed 5 bases, with 14 bases lying between them. This CDR3 spans 14 amino acids. Germline CDR1 reads MDHEN; CDR2 reads SYDVKM. The CDR3 spells CASSLTGYHQPQHF. In nucleotides, the CDR3 is TGTGCCAGCAGCCTAACAGGGTATCATCAGCCCCAGCATTTT.